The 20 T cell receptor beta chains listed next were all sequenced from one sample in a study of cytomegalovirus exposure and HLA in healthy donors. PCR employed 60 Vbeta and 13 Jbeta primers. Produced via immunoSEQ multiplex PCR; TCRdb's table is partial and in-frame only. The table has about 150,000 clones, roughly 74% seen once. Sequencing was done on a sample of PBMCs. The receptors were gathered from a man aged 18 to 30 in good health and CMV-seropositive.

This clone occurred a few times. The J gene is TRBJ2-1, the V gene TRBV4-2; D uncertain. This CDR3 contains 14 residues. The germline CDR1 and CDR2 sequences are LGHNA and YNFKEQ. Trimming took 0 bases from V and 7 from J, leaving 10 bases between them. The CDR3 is CASSQESLRNEQFF. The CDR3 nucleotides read TGTGCCAGCAGCCAAGAAAGCTTACGAAATGAGCAGTTCTTC.

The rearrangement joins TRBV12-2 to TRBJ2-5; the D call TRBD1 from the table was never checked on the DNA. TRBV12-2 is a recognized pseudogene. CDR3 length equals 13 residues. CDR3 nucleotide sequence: TGTGCAAGTCGCCCGCACAGGGGGGAGACCCAGTACTTC. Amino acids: CASRPHRGETQYF.

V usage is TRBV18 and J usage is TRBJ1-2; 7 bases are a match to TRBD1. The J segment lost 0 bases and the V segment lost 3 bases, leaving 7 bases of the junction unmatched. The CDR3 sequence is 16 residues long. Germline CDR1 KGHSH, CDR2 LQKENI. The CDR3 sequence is CASSPTGQAPNYGYTF. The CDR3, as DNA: TGTGCCAGCTCACCCACTGGACAGGCTCCTAACTATGGCTACACCTTC.

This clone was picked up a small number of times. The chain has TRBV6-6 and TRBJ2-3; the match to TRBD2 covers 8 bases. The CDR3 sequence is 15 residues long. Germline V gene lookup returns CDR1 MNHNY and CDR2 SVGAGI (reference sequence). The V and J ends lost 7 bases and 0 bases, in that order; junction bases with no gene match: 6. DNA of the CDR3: TGTGCCAGCAATCCCAGCGGGAGTAGCACAGATACGCAGTATTTT. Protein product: CASNPSGSSTDTQYF.

This chain's CDR3 is CASRTEHSYEQYF. The CDR3 DNA reads as TGTGCCAGTAGAACAGAACACTCCTACGAGCAGTACTTC. This chain uses TRBV19 with TRBJ2-7; D gene unclear. There are 13 residues in the CDR3. Germline assignment: CDR1 LNHDA and CDR2 SQIVND (reference sequence). The V end was cut by 6 bases, the J end by 0 bases, with 9 bases between.

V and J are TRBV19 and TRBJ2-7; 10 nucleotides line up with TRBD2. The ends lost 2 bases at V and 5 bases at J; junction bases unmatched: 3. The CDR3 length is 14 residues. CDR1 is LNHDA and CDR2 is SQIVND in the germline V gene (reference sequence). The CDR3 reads CASSILAGEDEQYF. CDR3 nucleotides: TGTGCCAGTAGTATACTAGCGGGAGAGGACGAGCAGTACTTC. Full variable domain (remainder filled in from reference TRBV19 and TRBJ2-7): DGGITQSPKYLFRKEGQNVTLSCEQNLNHDAMYWYRQDPGQGLRLIYYSQIVNDFQKGDIAEGYSVSREKKESFPLTVTSAQKNPTAFYLCASSILAGEDEQYFGPGTRLTVT.

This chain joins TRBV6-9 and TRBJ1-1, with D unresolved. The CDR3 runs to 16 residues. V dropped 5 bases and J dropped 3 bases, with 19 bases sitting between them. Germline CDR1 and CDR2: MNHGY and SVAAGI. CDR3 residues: CASSPISYPFHTEAFF. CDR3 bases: TGTGCCAGCAGTCCCATTAGTTATCCCTTTCACACTGAAGCTTTCTTT.

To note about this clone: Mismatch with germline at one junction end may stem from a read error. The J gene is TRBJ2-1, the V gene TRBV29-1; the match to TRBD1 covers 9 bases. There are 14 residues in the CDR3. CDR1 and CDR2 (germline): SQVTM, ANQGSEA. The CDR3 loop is CGVAPGTGTSEQFF. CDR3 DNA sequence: TGCGGCGTTGCGCCCGGGACAGGGACTTCCGAGCAGTTCTTC.

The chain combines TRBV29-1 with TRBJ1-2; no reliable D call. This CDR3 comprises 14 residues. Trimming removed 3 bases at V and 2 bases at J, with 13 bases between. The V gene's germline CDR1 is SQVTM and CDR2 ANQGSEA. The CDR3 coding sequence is TGCAGCGTTGAGTTTGCGCGAATGAACTATGGCTACACCTTC. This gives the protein CSVEFARMNYGYTF.

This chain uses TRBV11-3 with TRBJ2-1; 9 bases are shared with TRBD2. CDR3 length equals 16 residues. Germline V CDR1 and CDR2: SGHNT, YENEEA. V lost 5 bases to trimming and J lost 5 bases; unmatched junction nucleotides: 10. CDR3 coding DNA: TGTGCCAGCAGCGGTATCGGGACTAGCAGTCACAATGAGCAGTTCTTC. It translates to CASSGIGTSSHNEQFF.

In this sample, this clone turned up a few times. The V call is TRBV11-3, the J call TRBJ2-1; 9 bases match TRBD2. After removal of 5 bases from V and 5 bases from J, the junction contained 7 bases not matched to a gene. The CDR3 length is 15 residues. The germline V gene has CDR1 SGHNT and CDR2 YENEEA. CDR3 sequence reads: CASSRAGLADNEQFF. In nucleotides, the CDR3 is TGTGCCAGCAGCCGGGCGGGACTAGCCGACAATGAGCAGTTCTTC.

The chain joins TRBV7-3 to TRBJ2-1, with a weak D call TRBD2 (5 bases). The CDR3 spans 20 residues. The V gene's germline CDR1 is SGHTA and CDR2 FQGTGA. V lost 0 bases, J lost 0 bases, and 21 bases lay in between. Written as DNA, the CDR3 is TGTGCCAGCAGCTTAACGGCTTGGAATAGCGCGCCAGGCTCCTACAATGAGCAGTTCTTC. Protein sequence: CASSLTAWNSAPGSYNEQFF.

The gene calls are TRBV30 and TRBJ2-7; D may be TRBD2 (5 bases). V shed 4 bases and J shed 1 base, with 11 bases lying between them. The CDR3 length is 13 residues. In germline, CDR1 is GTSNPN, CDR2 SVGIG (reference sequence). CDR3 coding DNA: TGTGCCTGGACCCATCGGGATTCCTACGAGCAGTACTTC. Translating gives CAWTHRDSYEQYF.

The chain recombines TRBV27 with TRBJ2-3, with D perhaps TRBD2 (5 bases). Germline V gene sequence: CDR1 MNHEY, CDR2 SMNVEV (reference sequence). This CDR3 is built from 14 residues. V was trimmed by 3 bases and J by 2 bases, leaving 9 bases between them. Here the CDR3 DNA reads TGTGCCAGCAGTTTCCCGGGGAACACAGATACGCAGTATTTT. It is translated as CASSFPGNTDTQYF.

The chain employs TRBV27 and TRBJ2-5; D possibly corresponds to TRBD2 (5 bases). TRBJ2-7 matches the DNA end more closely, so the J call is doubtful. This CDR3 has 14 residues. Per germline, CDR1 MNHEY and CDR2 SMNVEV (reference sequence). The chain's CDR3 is CASSHRESTYEQYF. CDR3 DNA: TGTGCCAGCTCCCACCGGGAATCAACCTACGAGCAGTACTTC.

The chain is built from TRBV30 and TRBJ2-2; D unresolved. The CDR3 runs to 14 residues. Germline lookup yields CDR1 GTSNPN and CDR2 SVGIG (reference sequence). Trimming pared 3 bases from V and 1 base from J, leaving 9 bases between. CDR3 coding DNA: TGTGCCTGGAGAAGGAGTGTGAACACCGGGGAGCTGTTTTTT. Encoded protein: CAWRRSVNTGELFF.

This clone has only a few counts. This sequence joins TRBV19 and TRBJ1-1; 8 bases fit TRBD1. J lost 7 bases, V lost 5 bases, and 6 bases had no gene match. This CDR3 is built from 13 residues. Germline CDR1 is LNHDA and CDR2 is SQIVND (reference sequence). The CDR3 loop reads CASSPPGTGEAFF. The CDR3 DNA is TGTGCCAGTAGTCCCCCCGGGACAGGTGAAGCTTTCTTT.

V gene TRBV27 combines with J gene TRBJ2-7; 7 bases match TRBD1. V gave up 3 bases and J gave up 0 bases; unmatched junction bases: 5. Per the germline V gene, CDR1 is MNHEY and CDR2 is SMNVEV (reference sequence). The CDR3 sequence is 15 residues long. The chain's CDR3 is CASSFWGQPSYEQYF. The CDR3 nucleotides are TGTGCCAGCAGTTTCTGGGGACAGCCCTCCTACGAGCAGTACTTC.

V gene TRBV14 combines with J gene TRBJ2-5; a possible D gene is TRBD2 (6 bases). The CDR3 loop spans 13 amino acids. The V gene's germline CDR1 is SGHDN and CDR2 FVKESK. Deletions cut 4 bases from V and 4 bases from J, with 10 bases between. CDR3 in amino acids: CASSPFSGETQYF. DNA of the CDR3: TGTGCCAGCAGCCCCTTTAGCGGAGAGACCCAGTACTTC.

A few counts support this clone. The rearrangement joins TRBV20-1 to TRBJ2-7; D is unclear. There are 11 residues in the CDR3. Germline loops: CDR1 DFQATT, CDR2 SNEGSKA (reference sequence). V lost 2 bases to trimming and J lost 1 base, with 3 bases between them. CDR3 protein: CSARLSYEQYF. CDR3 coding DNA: TGCAGTGCTAGACTTTCCTACGAGCAGTACTTC.